The rows below give T cell receptor beta chains drawn from one sample of a study of blood T cell repertoires in COVID-19. TCRdb's copy holds only in-frame clones and misses some; the assay was immunoSEQ multiplex PCR. Among about 170,000 clones listed, 70% to 85% were seen once. Sequenced sample: peripheral blood. All receptors come from a middle-aged woman with COVID-19, enrolled during active disease. Each CDR3 is given with its conserved first and last residue. A D gene is named only where the DNA matches it firmly. Only part of the rows carry a size: once, few, many, or a class if the clone is expanded.

j_gene,len,d_gene,v_gene,abundance,CDR3nt,CDR3aa
TRBJ2-3,13,-,TRBV9,-,TGTGCCAGCACACGGGACTCCACAGATACGCAGTATTTT,CASTRDSTDTQYF
TRBJ2-7,16,TRBD1,TRBV5-1,-,TGCGCCAGCAGCTCAATCGGGACAGGGGTGTGGGACGAGCAGTACTTC,CASSSIGTGVWDEQYF
TRBJ2-5,15,-,TRBV10-1,-,TGCGCCAGCAGTCTGGGCCCACCACGACGAGAGACCCAGTACTTC,CASSLGPPRRETQYF
TRBJ2-1,14,-,TRBV5-5,-,TGTGCCAGCAGCTTGGCAGGCGGGGTCTATGAGCAGTTCTTC,CASSLAGGVYEQFF
TRBJ2-6,15,-,TRBV4-1,-,TGCGCCAGCAGCCTCGGGGACTCTGGGGCCAACGTCCTGACTTTC,CASSLGDSGANVLTF
TRBJ1-1,14,TRBD1,TRBV5-6,-,TGTGCCAGCAGCATACGGGACAGGGGGACTGAAGCTTTCTTT,CASSIRDRGTEAFF
TRBJ1-5,15,-,TRBV21-1,-,TGTGCCAGCAGCAAAGAGGGACAGGACCATCAGCCCCAGCATTTT,CASSKEGQDHQPQHF
TRBJ1-2,14,-,TRBV5-6,-,TGTGCCAGCAGCAGTGTCGGACTGAGCTATGGCTACACCTTC,CASSSVGLSYGYTF
TRBJ2-6,20,TRBD1,TRBV15,-,TGTGCCACCAGCAGAGATAGCCCGGGACAGGGATCGTGGGGGGCCAACGTCCTGACTTTC,CATSRDSPGQGSWGANVLTF
TRBJ1-1,14,-,TRBV11-1,-,TGTGCCAGCAGCTCTACAGGGATGTCCCCTGAAGCTTTCTTT,CASSSTGMSPEAFF
TRBJ1-2,16,-,TRBV7-2,once,TGTGCCAGCAGCCGCGGAGGGACGGGAGTCGACTATGGCTACACCTTC,CASSRGGTGVDYGYTF
TRBJ2-3,16,TRBD2,TRBV28,-,TGTGCCAGCTCCTCGGCGACTAGCGGGGGGGTTGATACGCAGTATTTT,CASSSATSGGVDTQYF
TRBJ2-3,16,TRBD2,TRBV24-1,-,TGTGCCACCAGTGATTCCGTGGCGGGAGCAACAGATACGCAGTATTTT,CATSDSVAGATDTQYF
TRBJ1-2,16,TRBD1,TRBV11-1,-,TGTGCCAGCAGCCCACCCGCCGACAGGGCCGTTTATGGCTACACCTTC,CASSPPADRAVYGYTF
TRBJ2-7,15,TRBD2,TRBV5-1,-,TGCGCCAGCAGCTTGGGTGCGGGAGCGGGGTACGAGCAGTACTTC,CASSLGAGAGYEQYF
TRBJ1-2,15,TRBD1,TRBV24-1,-,TGTGCCACCAGTGACCACAGGGGAGGATCGTATGGCTACACCTTC,CATSDHRGGSYGYTF
TRBJ2-3,15,TRBD2,TRBV6-5,-,TGTGCCAGCAGCCACGGGAGGGGCGCCACAGATACGCAGTATTTT,CASSHGRGATDTQYF
TRBJ2-1,13,-,TRBV4-1,-,TGCGCCAGCAGCCAAGTGCCGGAGGATGAGCAGTTCTTC,CASSQVPEDEQFF
TRBJ2-7,14,TRBD1,TRBV3-1/TRBV3-2,once,TGTGCCAGCAGCCCCCGGGACAGCCGGGGAGAGCAGTACTTC,CASSPRDSRGEQYF
TRBJ2-2,15,TRBD1,TRBV7-6,few,TGTGCCAGCAGCTTAGGCAGGGGGCCCGCCGGGGAGCTGTTTTTT,CASSLGRGPAGELFF
TRBJ2-7,13,-,TRBV3-1/TRBV3-2,few,TGTGCCAGCAGACGACAGGACTCCTACGAGCAGTACTTC,CASRRQDSYEQYF
TRBJ1-5,14,-,TRBV27,-,TGTGCCAGCAGCCAGACACATAACTATCAGCCCCAGCATTTT,CASSQTHNYQPQHF
TRBJ1-2,13,-,TRBV19,-,TGTGCCAGTAGTATAGACACTAACTATGGCTACACCTTC,CASSIDTNYGYTF
TRBJ1-2,16,-,TRBV6-2/TRBV6-3,-,TGTGCCAGCAGTAACATCGGGACTCGGGCTAACTATGGCTACACCTTC,CASSNIGTRANYGYTF
TRBJ1-2,15,-,TRBV18,-,TGTGCCAGCTCACAAACAGACGCGGGTAACTATGGCTACACCTTC,CASSQTDAGNYGYTF
TRBJ1-1,13,-,TRBV19,-,TGTGCCAGTAGCCACCGGGGGGTTTCTGAAGCTTTCTTT,CASSHRGVSEAFF
TRBJ2-1,15,-,TRBV18,-,TGTGCCAGCTCGCCGTCAGGGGAAACAGACAATGAGCAGTTCTTC,CASSPSGETDNEQFF
TRBJ2-1,13,-,TRBV29-1,-,TGCAGCGTTTCCACTAGTTACGGCAATGAGCAGTTCTTC,CSVSTSYGNEQFF
TRBJ2-5,16,-,TRBV2,-,TGTGCCAGCAGTGAATCAGGGGGGACATTCCAAGAGACCCAGTACTTC,CASSESGGTFQETQYF
TRBJ2-2,13,TRBD2,TRBV10-1,-,TGCGCCAGCGGACGCGGGAGCACCGGGGAGCTGTTTTTT,CASGRGSTGELFF
TRBJ2-5,14,TRBD2,TRBV28,-,TGTGCCAGCAGGCCTAGCGGGTTACAAGAGACCCAGTACTTC,CASRPSGLQETQYF
TRBJ2-5,17,TRBD1,TRBV6-1,-,TGTGCCAGCAGTGGACCTTCGGGACAGGGATATGGAGAGACCCAGTACTTC,CASSGPSGQGYGETQYF
TRBJ2-6,14,-,TRBV7-6,-,TGTGCCAGCAGCCGGAGGCCTGGGGCCAACGTCCTGACTTTC,CASSRRPGANVLTF
TRBJ1-4,13,-,TRBV3-1/TRBV3-2,-,TGTGCCAGCAGCCGAGAACTACAGGGAAAACTGTTTTTT,CASSRELQGKLFF
TRBJ2-7,16,TRBD1,TRBV7-9,few,TGTGCCAGCAGCTCTCTCGACAGGGGGCTTTCCTACGAGCAGTACTTC,CASSSLDRGLSYEQYF
TRBJ1-1,13,-,TRBV12-3/TRBV12-4,-,TGTGCCAGCAGTTTCCGGGAGAACACTGAAGCTTTCTTT,CASSFRENTEAFF
TRBJ1-3,16,-,TRBV18,-,TGTGCCAGCTCACCACCGAGGTCCCTCTCTGGAAACACCATATATTTT,CASSPPRSLSGNTIYF
TRBJ1-3,14,-,TRBV3-1/TRBV3-2,few,TGTGCCAGCAGCCAAACAGGGAAAGGAAACACCATATATTTT,CASSQTGKGNTIYF
TRBJ1-1,15,-,TRBV27,-,TGTGCCAGCAGCCAATCGGGATTTTTAAACACTGAAGCTTTCTTT,CASSQSGFLNTEAFF
TRBJ1-2,15,-,TRBV5-6,-,TGTGCCAGCAGCTGGGGGCGACGGCCTGCCGGTGGCTACACCTTC,CASSWGRRPAGGYTF
TRBJ2-5,15,TRBD2,TRBV24-1,-,TGTGCCACACAAAGGACTAGCGGGAGTTGGGAGACCCAGTACTTC,CATQRTSGSWETQYF
TRBJ2-1,15,-,TRBV9,-,TGTGCCAGCAGCGTAGGCTCTGGGGAGGTGAGTGAGCAGTTCTTC,CASSVGSGEVSEQFF